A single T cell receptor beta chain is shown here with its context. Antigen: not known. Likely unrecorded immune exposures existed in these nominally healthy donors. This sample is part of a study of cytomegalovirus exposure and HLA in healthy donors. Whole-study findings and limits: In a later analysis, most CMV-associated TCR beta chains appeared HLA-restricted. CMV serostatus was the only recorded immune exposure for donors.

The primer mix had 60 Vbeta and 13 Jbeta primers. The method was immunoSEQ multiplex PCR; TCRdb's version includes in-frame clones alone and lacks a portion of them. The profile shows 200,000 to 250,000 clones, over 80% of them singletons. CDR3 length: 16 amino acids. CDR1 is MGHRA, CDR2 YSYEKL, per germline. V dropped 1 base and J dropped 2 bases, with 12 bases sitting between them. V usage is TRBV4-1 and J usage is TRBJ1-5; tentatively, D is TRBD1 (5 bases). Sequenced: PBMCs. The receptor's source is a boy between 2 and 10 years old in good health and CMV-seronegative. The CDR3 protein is CASSQVGGVGNQPQHF. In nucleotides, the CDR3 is TGCGCCAGCAGCCAAGTTGGGGGGGTCGGCAATCAGCCCCAGCATTTT.